A selection of T cell receptor beta chains follows, all from one sample in a study of vaccination and CD4 T cells after COVID-19. Which antigens these TCRs recognize remains unknown. TCRdb re-derived calls from the PCR reads in MiXCR, one entry per CDR3 protein. This table holds about 20,000 distinct CDR3 sequences, less than 70% found once. The sample consisted of CD4+ T cells from blood, cultured in vitro. The receptors stem from a human donor who had recovered from COVID-19. Each CDR3 is given with its conserved first and last residue. Fields, in order: J gene, V gene, clone size, D gene, CDR3 protein, CDR3 DNA. The D gene is left open where the match is weak. A row's size may be missing; if present it is once, few, many or a size class.

>TRBJ1-1|TRBV5-1|-|-
CASSLVRVGGVAEAFF
TGCGCCAGCAGCTTGGTAAGGGTCGGCGGGGTGGCGGAAGCTTTCTTT
>TRBJ1-2|TRBV6-1|-|-
CASRRGDYGYTF
TGTGCCAGCAGGAGGGGGGACTATGGCTACACCTTC
>TRBJ2-7|TRBV2|-|-
CASSAQGPRDEQYF
TGTGCCAGCAGTGCTCAGGGACCCCGAGACGAGCAGTACTTC
>TRBJ2-7|TRBV20-1|-|-
CSARSAFSYEQYF
TGCAGTGCTAGATCAGCGTTCAGCTACGAGCAGTACTTC
>TRBJ2-3|TRBV6-1|-|TRBD2
CASRRTGGRNTDTQYF
TGTGCCAGCAGGAGGACCGGGGGGAGGAACACAGATACGCAGTATTTT
>TRBJ2-2|TRBV28|-|-
CASSLGGARTGELFF
TGTGCCAGCAGTTTAGGGGGGGCTCGCACCGGGGAGCTGTTTTTT
>TRBJ1-2|TRBV11-2|-|-
CASSLVGLGTNYGYTF
TGTGCCAGCAGCTTAGTGGGGTTAGGTACTAACTATGGCTACACCTTC
>TRBJ2-6|TRBV19|-|-
CASSVGSGANVLTF
TGTGCCAGTAGTGTAGGCTCTGGGGCCAACGTCCTGACTTTC
>TRBJ2-3|TRBV20-1|few|TRBD2
CSARERGADTQYF
TGCAGTGCTAGAGAACGGGGGGCAGATACGCAGTATTTT
>TRBJ1-1|TRBV6-1|-|-
CASSGDLNTEAFF
TGTGCCAGCAGTGGGGACTTGAACACTGAAGCTTTCTTT
>TRBJ2-7|TRBV6-1|-|-
CASSEALGVSEQYF
TGTGCCAGCAGTGAAGCGCTGGGGGTTAGCGAGCAGTACTTC
>TRBJ1-6|TRBV28|-|TRBD1
CASSLPGQGSPPLHF
TGTGCCAGCAGTTTACCGGGACAGGGCTCACCACCCCTCCACTTT
>TRBJ2-7|TRBV20-1|-|TRBD2
CSAREAGPSYEQYF
TGCAGTGCTAGAGAAGCGGGGCCGAGCTACGAGCAGTACTTC
>TRBJ2-5|TRBV20-1|-|TRBD2
CSARGLAKQETQYF
TGCAGTGCCCGGGGACTAGCGAAACAAGAGACCCAGTACTTC
>TRBJ1-1|TRBV20-1|few|TRBD1
CSFSRDRGYNTEAFF
TGCAGTTTTTCCCGGGACAGGGGTTATAACACTGAAGCTTTCTTT
>TRBJ1-1|TRBV11-3|once|-
CASSYGITEAFF
TGTGCCAGCAGCTACGGGATCACTGAAGCTTTCTTT
>TRBJ2-2|TRBV10-3|-|TRBD1
CAIRTGANTGELFF
TGTGCCATCAGGACAGGGGCGAACACCGGGGAGCTGTTTTTT
>TRBJ1-2|TRBV12-3/TRBV12-4|-|-
CASSSRLGGYTF
TGTGCCAGCAGTTCACGATTGGGCGGCTACACCTTC
>TRBJ1-6|TRBV11-2|once|TRBD1
CASSHGTGDYNSPLHF
TGTGCCAGCAGCCACGGGACAGGGGATTATAATTCACCCCTCCACTTT
>TRBJ1-1|TRBV4-2|-|-
CASSVTGTDTEAFF
TGTGCCAGCAGCGTTACAGGGACGGACACTGAAGCTTTCTTT
>TRBJ1-2|TRBV6-2/TRBV6-3|-|-
CASSSDSKLIVSYGYTF
TGTGCCAGCAGTTCCGACAGCAAGCTTATCGTTAGCTATGGCTACACCTTC
>TRBJ1-1|TRBV7-2|-|-
CASSSYLAIGTEAFF
TGTGCCAGCAGCTCCTACCTCGCCATTGGGACTGAAGCTTTCTTT
>TRBJ2-3|TRBV30|once|TRBD1
CAWSTGEDTQYF
TGTGCCTGGAGTACAGGGGAAGATACGCAGTATTTT
>TRBJ2-7|TRBV27|once|-
CASSPPGAYEQYF
TGTGCCAGCAGTCCGCCAGGAGCCTACGAGCAGTACTTC
>TRBJ1-6|TRBV4-3|-|TRBD1
CASSQEVQGYSPLHF
TGCGCCAGCAGCCAAGAGGTACAGGGGTATTCACCCCTCCACTTT
>TRBJ2-5|TRBV6-1|few|-
CASSNTASQETQYF
TGTGCCAGCAGTAATACAGCGTCCCAAGAGACCCAGTACTTC
>TRBJ1-2|TRBV2|few|-
CASSWGARGYTF
TGTGCCAGCAGTTGGGGGGCGAGGGGCTACACCTTC
>TRBJ1-6|TRBV19|few|-
CASSGTHGSPLHF
TGTGCCAGTAGTGGGACACACGGTTCACCCCTCCACTTT
>TRBJ1-5|TRBV29-1|few|TRBD1
CSVGDRLNQPQHF
TGCAGCGTCGGGGACAGGCTAAATCAGCCCCAGCATTTT
>TRBJ2-5|TRBV7-6|-|TRBD2
CASSPRTSGVQETQYF
TGTGCCAGCAGCCCGCGGACTAGCGGAGTCCAAGAGACCCAGTACTTC
>TRBJ2-1|TRBV20-1|few|-
CSASSTEEQFF
TGCAGTGCTAGCAGCACCGAAGAGCAGTTCTTC
>TRBJ2-5|TRBV6-1|-|-
CASSPPGRQETQYF
TGTGCCAGCAGTCCCCCAGGGCGCCAAGAGACCCAGTACTTC
>TRBJ2-7|TRBV7-2|-|TRBD1
CASSPGQGAEQYF
TGTGCCAGCAGCCCGGGACAGGGTGCCGAGCAGTACTTC
>TRBJ2-3|TRBV7-3|-|-
CASSLREADTQYF
TGTGCCAGCAGCTTAAGGGAAGCAGATACGCAGTATTTT
>TRBJ1-5|TRBV30|few|-
CAWSVAQGSGQPQHF
TGTGCCTGGAGTGTAGCCCAGGGATCGGGTCAGCCCCAGCATTTT
>TRBJ2-3|TRBV20-1|-|-
CSAFGTHTDTQYF
TGCAGTGCTTTCGGGACACACACAGATACGCAGTATTTT
>TRBJ2-1|TRBV7-8|-|-
CASSLEGGPYNEQFF
TGTGCCAGCAGCTTAGAGGGGGGCCCCTACAATGAGCAGTTCTTC
>TRBJ2-5|TRBV11-3|once|-
CASSLGDKETQYF
TGTGCCAGCAGCTTAGGCGACAAAGAGACCCAGTACTTC
>TRBJ2-1|TRBV20-1|-|TRBD2
CSARNLAGGLYNEQFF
TGCAGTGCTAGAAACCTAGCGGGGGGATTATACAATGAGCAGTTCTTC
>TRBJ1-6|TRBV7-2|-|-
CASSLEGSAASPLHF
TGTGCCAGCAGCTTAGAGGGCTCCGCCGCTTCACCCCTCCACTTT
>TRBJ1-2|TRBV6-1|few|-
CASSEFWGVGYGYTF
TGTGCCAGCAGTGAATTTTGGGGTGTGGGGTATGGCTACACCTTC
>TRBJ1-2|TRBV6-5|-|TRBD1
CASSYSPDRVGGYTF
TGTGCCAGCAGTTATTCTCCAGACAGGGTTGGAGGCTACACCTTC
>TRBJ2-3|TRBV6-1|-|-
CASSGALSTDTQYF
TGTGCCAGCAGTGGGGCCCTCAGCACAGATACGCAGTATTTT
>TRBJ2-7|TRBV28|-|-
CASSLVGEPNYEQYF
TGTGCCAGCAGTTTAGTAGGGGAGCCAAACTACGAGCAGTACTTC
>TRBJ1-2|TRBV6-1|-|-
CASSDGGVGTGYGYTF
TGTGCCAGCAGTGATGGGGGTGTGGGGACCGGCTATGGCTACACCTTC